One sample yielded the 23 T cell receptor beta chains listed below, sequenced in a study of shared clonotypes between healthy human individuals. Sequencing used immunoSEQ multiplex PCR; TCRdb keeps in-frame clones, though not all of them. The table shows about 980,000 clones, with approximately 80% occurring only once. The sample consisted of memory CD4+ T cells sorted from blood. Subset noted: CD45RA-negative fraction. Receptors were obtained from a man aged 18 to 29 in good health.

Comments on this clone: This sample includes further DNA sequences coding for the same CDR3. The CDR3 DNA reads TGTGCCAGCAGGTGGCTAGCGGGGTCGAACACCGGGGAGCTGTTTTTT. It is translated as CASRWLAGSNTGELFF. The rearrangement uses TRBV2 and TRBJ2-2, with 9 bases matching TRBD2. Germline CDR1 is SNHLY and CDR2 is FYNNEI. CDR3 length: 16 amino acids. The V and J ends lost 6 bases and 0 bases, in that order; junction bases with no gene match: 5.

The genes are TRBV7-9 and TRBJ2-5; 8 positions match TRBD2. The V segment lost 2 bases and the J segment 4 bases; nucleotides outside the gene matches: 6. CDR3 size: 15 residues. Germline V gene lookup returns CDR1 SEHNR and CDR2 FQNEAQ (reference sequence). CDR3 in amino acids: CASSLLSGGAETQYF. The CDR3 region has the DNA TGTGCCAGCAGCTTATTATCCGGGGGGGCAGAGACCCAGTACTTC.

CDR3 loop: CAWSGDRGNEKLFF. The CDR3 DNA sequence: TGTGCCTGGAGTGGTGACAGGGGTAATGAAAAACTGTTTTTT. The V call is TRBV30, the J call TRBJ1-4; 8 bases are shared with TRBD1. In germline, CDR1 is GTSNPN, CDR2 SVGIG (reference sequence). With 1 base clipped from V and 4 bases from J, the junction kept 2 bases outside the gene matches. The CDR3 is 14 amino acids.

The V call is TRBV2, the J call TRBJ1-6; 7 positions match TRBD1. The germline gives CDR1 SNHLY, CDR2 FYNNEI. With V trimmed by 7 bases and J by 8 bases, 5 bases remained unmatched. This CDR3 region has 13 residues. CDR3 loop: CASKSQGDSPLHF. The CDR3 DNA is TGTGCCAGCAAATCCCAGGGGGATTCACCCCTCCACTTT.

CDR3 sequence: CAIKKAGESYEQYF. The CDR3 nucleotides are TGTGCCATCAAGAAAGCGGGAGAGTCCTACGAGCAGTACTTC. This chain links TRBV10-3 with TRBJ2-7; 8 positions agree with TRBD2. Germline-derived CDR1 and CDR2 are ENHRY and SYGVKD. The CDR3 loop spans 14 amino acids. V was clipped by 7 bases and J by 1 base; unmatched bases: 6.

The chain joins TRBV5-1 to TRBJ1-1; D unclear. Germline-derived CDR1 and CDR2 are SGHRS and YFSETQ. The CDR3 is made up of 15 amino acids. V dropped 6 bases and J dropped 4 bases, with 19 bases sitting between them. CDR3 nucleotides: TGCGCCAGCACCATATCCCCCACCACTGGCACTGAAGCTTTCTTT. It yields the protein CASTISPTTGTEAFF.

About this clone itself: The sample contains more than one DNA sequence encoding this CDR3. The chain couples TRBV10-2 to TRBJ2-5; D possibly uses TRBD1 or TRBD2 (5 bases each). There are 11 residues in the CDR3. V was trimmed by 8 bases and J by 4 bases, leaving 8 bases between them. Per germline, CDR1 WSHSY and CDR2 SAAADI. The chain's CDR3 is CASGGSETQYF. The CDR3 nucleotides are TGCGCCAGCGGGGGATCAGAGACCCAGTACTTC.

This rearrangement joins TRBV10-3 to TRBJ2-1; TRBD2 matches at 13 bases. CDR3 length: 17 residues. The germline CDR1 and CDR2 sequences are ENHRY and SYGVKD. V trimming: 0 bases; J trimming: 8 bases; junction bases outside the gene matches: 7. CDR3 coding DNA: TGTGCCATCAGTGAGTCGGGACTAGCGGGATTTCTGGATGAGCAGTTCTTC. It yields the protein CAISESGLAGFLDEQFF.

The chain is built from TRBV2 and TRBJ2-7; either TRBD1 or TRBD2 may supply D (5 bases each). V lost 8 bases and J lost 7, with 12 bases in between. The CDR3 is 11 residues long. Germline CDR1 SNHLY, CDR2 FYNNEI. In DNA, the CDR3 is TGTGCCAGCGGGGACCGGCGGGAGCAGTACTTC. Amino acids: CASGDRREQYF.

This clone came up once. This chain connects TRBV11-2 to TRBJ2-7; 7 bases agree with TRBD1. Germline-derived CDR1 and CDR2 are SGHAT and FQNNGV. The V gene end was trimmed by 1 base and the J gene end by 6 bases; junction bases not matched to a gene: 9. The CDR3 length is 15 residues. This CDR3 reads CASSLVRDSRTEQYF. The CDR3 nucleotides read TGTGCCAGCAGCTTAGTACGGGACAGCAGGACCGAGCAGTACTTC.

The chain carries TRBV5-1 and TRBJ2-5; D ambiguous. The CDR3 spans 14 residues. Trimming pared 1 base from V and 2 bases from J, leaving 9 bases between. Germline V lookup: CDR1 SGHRS, CDR2 YFSETQ. The CDR3 sequence is CASSLWPLQETQYF. In DNA form, the CDR3 reads TGCGCCAGCAGCTTGTGGCCGTTACAAGAGACCCAGTACTTC.

This clone occurred once. The J gene is TRBJ2-7, the V gene TRBV18; 8 bases line up with TRBD1. Germline V CDR1 and CDR2: KGHSH, LQKENI. Unmatched junction bases numbered 5, after V lost 6 bases and J lost 1 base. This CDR3 is built from 14 residues. The CDR3 is CASSLDRASYEQYF. CDR3 DNA sequence: TGTGCCAGCTCGCTGGACAGGGCTTCCTACGAGCAGTACTTC.

The genes are TRBV1 and TRBJ2-7. TRBV1 is assigned pseudogene status. This CDR3 is built from 15 residues. CDR3 sequence (DNA): TGCACCAGCAGCCAAGAAGTGGGGGGCCTTCACGAGCAGTACTTC. Translating it yields CTSSQEVGGLHEQYF.

This rearrangement joins TRBV9 to TRBJ2-7, with unresolved D. The V and J ends lost 0 bases and 0 bases respectively, with 7 bases between them. Germline loops: CDR1 SGDLS, CDR2 YYNGEE. This CDR3 is built from 14 residues. CDR3 in amino acids: CASSVEDGSYEQYF. CDR3 coding DNA: TGTGCCAGCAGCGTAGAAGACGGCTCCTACGAGCAGTACTTC.

This clone was observed a few times. The J gene is TRBJ1-1, the V gene TRBV10-3, with D possibly TRBD1 on 5 matching bases. Germline-derived CDR1 and CDR2 are ENHRY and SYGVKD. The CDR3 consists of 15 residues. V lost 5 bases, J lost 5 bases, and 18 bases lay in between. The CDR3 DNA reads TGTGCCATCAGTCCCCCCCCGGGGGGAAGGACTGAAGCTTTCTTT. Amino acids: CAISPPPGGRTEAFF.

This clone appeared many times. This chain joins TRBV18 and TRBJ2-5, with D tentatively TRBD1 (5 bases). The germline CDR1 and CDR2 sequences are KGHSH and LQKENI. The germline V and J ends were trimmed by 3 bases and 1 base, with 30 bases remaining between them. The CDR3 is 21 residues long. CDR3 protein: CASSPKGADRDTYHFQETQYF. The CDR3 DNA is TGTGCCAGCTCACCGAAAGGGGCCGATAGAGATACTTACCACTTCCAAGAGACCCAGTACTTC.

V gene TRBV5-1 combines with J gene TRBJ2-7; weak D call: TRBD1 (5 bases). This CDR3 has 15 residues. Germline-derived CDR1 and CDR2 are SGHRS and YFSETQ. V was shortened by 4 bases and J by 0 bases, with 14 bases between the two germline ends. The chain's CDR3 is CASSPGHAVSYEQYF. CDR3 DNA sequence: TGCGCCAGCAGCCCCGGACACGCCGTCTCCTACGAGCAGTACTTC.

This clone was seen more than once but under ten times. This chain links TRBV19 with TRBJ2-1, with D perhaps matching TRBD2 (6 bases). Trimming cost V 0 bases and J 0 bases, with 12 bases left between them. Germline lookup yields CDR1 LNHDA and CDR2 SQIVND (reference sequence). The CDR3 contains 17 residues. For the CDR3, the DNA is TGTGCCAGTAGTATAGATCGGGCGGGGAGCTCCTACAATGAGCAGTTCTTC. It is translated as CASSIDRAGSSYNEQFF.

Written as DNA, the CDR3 is TGTGCCAGCAGCCCGGACAGGACCCATGGCTACACCTTC. Protein product: CASSPDRTHGYTF. V is TRBV7-2 and J is TRBJ1-2, with TRBD1 matching over 7 bases. CDR1 and CDR2 (germline): SGHTA, FQGNSA. The CDR3 is made up of 13 amino acids. V shed 5 bases and J 6 bases; nucleotides not matched to a gene: 6.

V and J are TRBV19 and TRBJ1-1; no clear D. The germline V gene has CDR1 LNHDA and CDR2 SQIVND (reference sequence). Trimming shortened V by 7 bases and J by 4 bases, and 16 bases separated the two germline ends. The CDR3 consists of 14 residues. CDR3 region: CASTHAGGSTEAFF. The CDR3 DNA follows: TGTGCCAGTACCCATGCGGGAGGAAGCACTGAAGCTTTCTTT.

This clone was seen once. The rearrangement links TRBV10-1 to TRBJ1-4; D is uncertain. Trimming cost V 3 bases and J 5 bases, with 10 bases left between them. CDR1 and CDR2 (germline): WNHNN, SYGVQD (reference sequence). CDR3 length: 14 amino acids. CDR3 in amino acids: CASSEIGGNEKLFF. DNA for the CDR3: TGCGCCAGCAGTGAAATTGGAGGGAATGAAAAACTGTTTTTT.

The chain couples TRBV18 to TRBJ1-1; TRBD1 is a possible D gene (5 bases). The CDR3 is 15 residues long. V lost 3 bases and J lost 4, with 15 bases in between. Germline loops: CDR1 KGHSH, CDR2 LQKENI. The CDR3 loop is CASSPSGTAGTEAFF. The DNA of the CDR3 is TGTGCCAGCTCACCGTCCGGGACCGCGGGCACTGAAGCTTTCTTT. Full variable domain (remainder filled in from reference TRBV18 and TRBJ1-1): NAGVMQNPRHLVRRRGQEARLRCSPMKGHSHVYWYRQLPEEGLKFMVYLQKENIIDESGMPKERFSAEFPKEGPSILRIQQVVRGDSAAYFCASSPSGTAGTEAFFGQGTRLTVV.

The J gene is TRBJ2-7, the V gene TRBV19; 9 nucleotides align to TRBD1. Losses at the gene ends were 7 bases for V and 5 bases for J; bases not matched to a gene: 9. This CDR3 spans 14 amino acids. Germline CDR1 LNHDA, CDR2 SQIVND (reference sequence). The CDR3 nucleotides are TGTGCCAGTAAGGTCCACTGGGACAGGGACGAGCAGTACTTC. Encoded protein: CASKVHWDRDEQYF.